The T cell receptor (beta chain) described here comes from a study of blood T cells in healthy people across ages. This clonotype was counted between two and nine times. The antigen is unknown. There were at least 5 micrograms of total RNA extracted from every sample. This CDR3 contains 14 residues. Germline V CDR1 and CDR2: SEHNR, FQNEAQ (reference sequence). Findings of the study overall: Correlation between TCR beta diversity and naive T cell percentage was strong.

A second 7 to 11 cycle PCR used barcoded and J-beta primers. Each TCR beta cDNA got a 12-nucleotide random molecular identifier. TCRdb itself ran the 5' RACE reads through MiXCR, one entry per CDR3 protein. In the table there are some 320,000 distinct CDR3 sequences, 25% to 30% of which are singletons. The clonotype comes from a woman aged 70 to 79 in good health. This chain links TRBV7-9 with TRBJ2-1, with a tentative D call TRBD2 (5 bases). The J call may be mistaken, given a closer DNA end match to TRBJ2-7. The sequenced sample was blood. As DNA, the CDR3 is TGTGCCAGCAGCATGGACTCACAATTCTACGAGCAGTACTTC. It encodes CASSMDSQFYEQYF.